These T cell receptor beta chains were read from a single sample in a study of T cell responses to AZD1222 COVID-19 vaccine. Assay used: immunoSEQ multiplex PCR; TCRdb lists only in-frame clones, some missing. Among approximately 190,000 clones listed, approximately 90% were seen once. The sample consisted of peripheral blood, taken on day 0 of AZD1222 vaccination. These receptors all come from an adult in good health. Each CDR3 is given with its conserved first and last residue. D genes are given only for firm matches. Size values are once, few and many counts, or a class for expanded clones, and some rows have none.

V	J	D	size	DNA	CDR3
TRBV7-2	TRBJ2-3	-	-	TGTGCCAGCAGCTTAGAGAGGGGGGTTGGCACAGATACGCAGTATTTT	CASSLERGVGTDTQYF
TRBV2	TRBJ2-7	-	-	TGTGCCAGCAGTTCCCGGGCTGGGTACGAGCAGTACTTC	CASSSRAGYEQYF
TRBV7-9	TRBJ1-1	-	-	TGTGCCAGCAGTCTAACAGGGAGCGGGGGTGAAGCTTTCTTT	CASSLTGSGGEAFF
TRBV2	TRBJ2-5	-	once	TGTGCCAGCAGTGCATGGGGGCTCCAAGAGACCCAGTACTTC	CASSAWGLQETQYF
TRBV24-1	TRBJ1-5	TRBD1	-	TGTGCCACCAGTGATTCGGTGGGGACAGGCAATCAGCCCCAGCATTTT	CATSDSVGTGNQPQHF
TRBV7-8	TRBJ2-1	TRBD2	-	TGTGCCAGCAGTCCCCCGGGACTAGTACCTGAGCAGTTCTTC	CASSPPGLVPEQFF
TRBV19	TRBJ1-3	TRBD1	-	TGTGCCAGTAGTCAATCCCGGGACAGGGTTATCACCATATATTTT	CASSQSRDRVITIYF
TRBV6-5	TRBJ1-1	-	-	TGTGCCAGCACCTGGGGGGGATCCACTGAAGCTTTCTTT	CASTWGGSTEAFF
TRBV7-2	TRBJ1-2	TRBD1	-	TGTGCCAGCAGCTTACGGGACAGGGGGCGAGACTATGGCTACACCTTC	CASSLRDRGRDYGYTF
TRBV19	TRBJ1-5	-	-	TGTGCCAGTAGTATGGAGTCTTATAGCAATCAGCCCCAGCATTTT	CASSMESYSNQPQHF
TRBV7-8	TRBJ1-1	-	-	TGTGCCAGCAGCTTAGTAGGGAAGAACACTGAAGCTTTCTTT	CASSLVGKNTEAFF
TRBV18	TRBJ2-1	TRBD2	-	TGTGCCAGCTCACCACTTAACACTAGCGGGAGAGTCGACAATGAGCAGTTCTTC	CASSPLNTSGRVDNEQFF
TRBV14	TRBJ1-2	TRBD1	-	TGTGCCAGCAGCCTCGGGACAGGGGGGAACTATGGCTACACCTTC	CASSLGTGGNYGYTF
TRBV9	TRBJ2-3	TRBD2	-	TGTGCCAGCTCCCGAGCGGGGCTCTACACAGATACGCAGTATTTT	CASSRAGLYTDTQYF
TRBV10-3	TRBJ2-2	-	-	TGTGCCATCACCCCCCACCAGGGCCAACCACCGAACACCGGGGAGCTGTTTTTT	CAITPHQGQPPNTGELFF
TRBV4-3	TRBJ1-1	TRBD1	-	TGCGCCAGCAGCCTTGGACAGGTAAACACTGAAGCTTTCTTT	CASSLGQVNTEAFF
TRBV19	TRBJ1-1	-	-	TGTGCCAGTACCCCGGTACCCATGAACACTGAAGCTTTCTTT	CASTPVPMNTEAFF
TRBV7-2	TRBJ1-2	-	-	TGTGCCAGCAGATCTCCGGGGTCGGATGGCTACACCTTC	CASRSPGSDGYTF
TRBV4-1	TRBJ1-3	-	-	TGCGCCAGCAGCCAAGATCCCAAATCTGGAAACACCATATATTTT	CASSQDPKSGNTIYF
TRBV9	TRBJ1-6	TRBD1	-	TGTGCCAGCAGCGGAAACAGGGGAGGTTCCTATAATTCACCCCTCCACTTT	CASSGNRGGSYNSPLHF
TRBV6-6	TRBJ2-3	TRBD2	-	TGTGCCAGCAGTTCTAGCGGGGGGGGCACAGATACGCAGTATTTT	CASSSSGGGTDTQYF
TRBV29-1	TRBJ2-1	-	-	TGCAGCGTTGTTAGACAGGAGACACATGAGCAGTTCTTC	CSVVRQETHEQFF
TRBV12-5	TRBJ1-1	-	-	TGTGCTAGTGGGACAGGTAGGGGTGAAGCTTTCTTT	CASGTGRGEAFF
TRBV4-2	TRBJ2-2	-	-	TGTGCCAGCAGCCAAGCCCGGCCGACTAGTTTGAACACCGGGGAGCTGTTTTTT	CASSQARPTSLNTGELFF
TRBV20-1	TRBJ2-7	-	-	TGCAGTGCTAGTAGCAGGGCCAAATACGAGCAGTACTTC	CSASSRAKYEQYF
TRBV9	TRBJ2-1	TRBD1	few	TGTGCCAGCAGCCCCCGGGGACAGGGCTCCTACAATGAGCAGTTCTTC	CASSPRGQGSYNEQFF
TRBV7-9	TRBJ2-1	-	once	TGTGCCAGCAGCCCGTGGGGCAATGAGCAGTTCTTC	CASSPWGNEQFF
TRBV27	TRBJ2-7	-	-	TGTGCCAGCAGTTTAGGGAGGCCGGGACAGCAAACCTACGAGCAGTACTTC	CASSLGRPGQQTYEQYF
TRBV27	TRBJ2-7	TRBD1	-	TGTGCCAGCAGTTTATCCAAAATCAGGGGGCTGTACGAGCAGTACTTC	CASSLSKIRGLYEQYF
TRBV25-1	TRBJ1-5	-	-	TGTGCCAGCAGTGATGTATGGGGAAATCAGCCCCAGCATTTT	CASSDVWGNQPQHF
TRBV5-4	TRBJ2-7	-	once	TGTGCCAGCAGCCCGGGACTCCAAAGCTCCTACGAGCAGTACTTC	CASSPGLQSSYEQYF